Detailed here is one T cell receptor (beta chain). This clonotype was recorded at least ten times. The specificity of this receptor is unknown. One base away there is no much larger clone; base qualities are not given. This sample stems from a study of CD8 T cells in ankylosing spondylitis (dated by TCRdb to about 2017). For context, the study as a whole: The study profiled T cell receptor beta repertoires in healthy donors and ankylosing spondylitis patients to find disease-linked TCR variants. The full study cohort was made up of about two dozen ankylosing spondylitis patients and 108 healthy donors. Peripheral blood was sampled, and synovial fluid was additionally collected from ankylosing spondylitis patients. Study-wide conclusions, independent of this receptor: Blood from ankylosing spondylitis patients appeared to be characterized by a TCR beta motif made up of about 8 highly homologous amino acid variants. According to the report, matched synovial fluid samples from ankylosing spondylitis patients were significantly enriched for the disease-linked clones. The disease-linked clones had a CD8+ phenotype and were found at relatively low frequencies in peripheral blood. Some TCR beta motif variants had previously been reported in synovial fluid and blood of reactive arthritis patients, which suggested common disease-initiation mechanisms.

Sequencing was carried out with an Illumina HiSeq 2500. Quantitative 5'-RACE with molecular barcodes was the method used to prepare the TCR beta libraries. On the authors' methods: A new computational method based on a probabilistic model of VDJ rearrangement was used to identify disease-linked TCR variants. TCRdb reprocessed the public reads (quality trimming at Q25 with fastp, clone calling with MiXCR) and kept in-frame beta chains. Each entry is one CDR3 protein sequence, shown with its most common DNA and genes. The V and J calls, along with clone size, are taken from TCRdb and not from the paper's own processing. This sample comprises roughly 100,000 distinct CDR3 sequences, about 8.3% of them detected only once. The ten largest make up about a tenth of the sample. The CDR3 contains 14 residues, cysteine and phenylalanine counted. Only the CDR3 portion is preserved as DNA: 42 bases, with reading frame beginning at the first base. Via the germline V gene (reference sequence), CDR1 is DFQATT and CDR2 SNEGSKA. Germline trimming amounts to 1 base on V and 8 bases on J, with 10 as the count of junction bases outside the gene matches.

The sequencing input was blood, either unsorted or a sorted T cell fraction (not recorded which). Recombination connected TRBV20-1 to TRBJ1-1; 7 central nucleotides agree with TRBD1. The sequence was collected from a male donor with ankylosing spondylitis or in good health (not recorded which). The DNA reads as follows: TGCAGTGCTAGAGCCCCCTCTGGGACAGCAGAAGCTTTCTTT. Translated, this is CSARAPSGTAEAFF.